The 31 T cell receptor beta chains below were found in one sample sequenced in a study of blood T cells in healthy people across ages. A second 7 to 11 cycle PCR used barcoded and J-beta primers. Each CDR3 protein is one row after TCRdb ran MiXCR on the 5' RACE reads. Here the sample spans about 670,000 distinct CDR3 sequences, roughly 41% being singletons. The sequenced sample was blood. The receptors were sampled from a man at least 80 years old in good health.

This clonotype was counted ten times or more. The J gene is TRBJ2-1, the V gene TRBV20-1, with D perhaps TRBD2 (5 bases). The J call may not be correct, given that the DNA end is closer to TRBJ2-7. This CDR3 is built from 16 residues. Per the germline V gene, CDR1 is DFQATT and CDR2 is SNEGSKA (reference sequence). CDR3 nucleotide sequence: TGCAGTGCTAGAGATCCGTCGAGGGATTCCTACAATGAGCAGTACTTC. Amino acid sequence: CSARDPSRDSYNEQYF.

This clonotype showed up just a few times. The chain is built from TRBV4-2 and TRBJ2-7; a possible D gene is TRBD2 (5 bases). This CDR3 is 15 amino acids long. Germline V gene data show CDR1 as LGHNA and CDR2 as YNFKEQ. Trimming stripped 0 bases from V and 3 bases from J, with 12 bases between. CDR3 region: CASSQDTRKNYEQYF. The DNA of the CDR3 is TGTGCCAGCAGCCAAGATACTAGGAAGAACTACGAGCAGTACTTC.

The chain recombines TRBV6-1 with TRBJ1-5; TRBD1 might be the D (6 bases). CDR3 length equals 14 residues. Germline V gives CDR1 MNHNS, CDR2 SASEGT. Trimming stripped 6 bases from V and 3 bases from J, with 12 bases between. Here the CDR3 reads CASSPAGANQPQHF. DNA for the CDR3: TGTGCCAGCAGCCCGGCGGGGGCCAATCAGCCCCAGCATTTT.

This clonotype showed up many times. The chain has TRBV7-2 and TRBJ2-3; 13 bases are shared with TRBD2. This CDR3 contains 15 residues. Germline V gene sequence: CDR1 SGHTA, CDR2 FQGNSA. The V and J ends lost 4 bases and 10 bases, in that order; junction bases with no gene match: 8. Here the CDR3 reads CASSSTGTSGTSQYF. The CDR3 DNA is TGTGCCAGCAGCTCTACCGGGACTAGCGGGACGTCGCAGTATTTT. Supplemented by reference TRBV7-2 and TRBJ2-3, the full variable domain reads GAGVSQSPSNKVTEKGKDVELRCDPISGHTALYWYRQSLGQGLEFLIYFQGNSAPDKSGLPSDRFSAERTGGSVSTLTIQRTQQEDSAVYLCASSSTGTSGTSQYFGPGTRLTVL.

V gene TRBV27 combines with J gene TRBJ1-5; no firm D call. This CDR3 is 15 amino acids long. Germline CDR1 reads MNHEY; CDR2 reads SMNVEV (reference sequence). The V end was cut by 2 bases, the J end by 2 bases, with 10 bases between. The CDR3 loop reads CASSLKGLGNQPQHF. The CDR3 DNA sequence: TGTGCCAGCAGTTTAAAAGGGTTGGGCAATCAGCCCCAGCATTTT.

The chain has TRBV20-1 and TRBJ2-4, with 7 nucleotides matching TRBD2. The assigned J gene may be wrong: the sequence end matches TRBJ2-7 better. Germline V gene data show CDR1 as DFQATT and CDR2 as SNEGSKA (reference sequence). CDR3 size: 15 residues. The CDR3 is CSASSGTGEVCEQYF. In nucleotides, the CDR3 is TGCAGTGCCTCCAGCGGGACGGGAGAAGTCTGCGAGCAGTACTTC.

V gene TRBV20-1 combines with J gene TRBJ1-1, with TRBD1 as a possible D gene (6 bases). This CDR3 region has 13 residues. With 1 base removed from V and 5 bases from J, the gap between germline ends came to 11 bases. Germline values: CDR1 DFQATT, CDR2 SNEGSKA (reference sequence). The CDR3 DNA follows: TGCAGTGCTAGAGTTGGGCAGGGGACTGAAGCTTTCTTT. Its translation is CSARVGQGTEAFF.

This clonotype was observed a few times. The chain links TRBV5-1 to TRBJ2-3, with 11 bases fitting TRBD2. The CDR3 is 15 amino acids. CDR1 and CDR2 (germline): SGHRS, YFSETQ. With V trimmed by 0 bases and J by 9 bases, 6 bases remained unmatched. CDR3 nucleotide sequence: TGCGCCAGCAGCTTGGAAATAGCGGGAGGGGGCACGCAGTATTTT. Translation: CASSLEIAGGGTQYF.

This clonotype was counted a few times. This chain connects TRBV2 to TRBJ2-5; 11 bases match TRBD2. CDR1 SNHLY and CDR2 FYNNEI come from the germline V gene. This CDR3 is 15 amino acids long. The V gene end was trimmed by 5 bases and the J gene end by 5 bases; junction bases not matched to a gene: 7. Here the CDR3 DNA reads TGTGCCAGCAGTACTCAGACTAGCGGGACGGAGACCCAGTACTTC. Protein sequence: CASSTQTSGTETQYF. The variable domain in full, completed from reference TRBV2 and TRBJ2-5, reads EPEVTQTPSHQVTQMGQEVILRCVPISNHLYFYWYRQILGQKVEFLVSFYNNEISEKSEIFDDQFSVERPDGSNFTLKIRSTKLEDSAMYFCASSTQTSGTETQYFGPGTRLLVL.

In the case of this clonotype: Just one base apart from a much larger clone, this may be a read error. The V gene is TRBV5-1, the J gene TRBJ2-5, with 9 nucleotides matching TRBD2. This CDR3 contains 15 residues. CDR1 SGHRS and CDR2 YFSETQ come from the germline V gene. V dropped 0 bases and J dropped 11; count of bases not matched to a gene: 11. The CDR3, as DNA: TGCGCCAGCAGCTTGGGCACTAGCGGGTTACATGAGCAGTACTTC. This codes for CASSLGTSGLHEQYF.

On this clonotype: This clone may be a read error of a much larger clone one base away. The chain links TRBV9 to TRBJ2-3, with TRBD2 as a possible D gene (5 bases). CDR3 length equals 13 residues. CDR1 and CDR2 from the germline V gene are SGDLS and YYNGEE. The ends were cut back, 4 bases at V and 10 bases at J, with 16 bases in the middle. The CDR3 DNA is TGTGCCAGCAGCCCAGAGAGCGGAATGGCGCAGTATTTT. Its translation is CASSPESGMAQYF.

This clonotype was detected only a few times. The genes are TRBV7-8 and TRBJ1-2, with 10 bases lining up with TRBD1. In germline, CDR1 is SGHVS, CDR2 FQNEAQ. CDR3 length: 18 amino acids. V was pared by 3 bases and J by 8 bases, with 18 bases of the junction left unmatched. CDR3 in DNA: TGTGCCAGCAGCTTGGCTAACCCGGGACAGGGGAGGGCAAGCGGCTACACCTTC. Its protein is CASSLANPGQGRASGYTF.

Comments on this clonotype: A read error may explain this, as a much larger clone is one base away. V gene TRBV7-2 combines with J gene TRBJ2-4; 9 bases line up with TRBD2. The DNA end lines up better with TRBJ2-7; the J call may be wrong. This CDR3 spans 16 amino acids. Germline V lookup: CDR1 SGHTA, CDR2 FQGNSA. DNA of the CDR3: TGTACCAGCAGCTCAAGCGTAGGGACTAGCACTTACGAGCAGTACTTC. This gives the protein CTSSSSVGTSTYEQYF.

This clonotype was detected only a few times. This sequence joins TRBV7-3 and TRBJ2-1; tentative D call: TRBD1 (5 bases). V was trimmed by 5 bases and J by 10 bases, leaving 15 bases between them. The CDR3 is made up of 13 amino acids. Germline CDR1 and CDR2: SGHTA and FQGTGA. Here the CDR3 DNA reads TGTGCCAGCAGCCTACAGACAGTCGGGGAGCAGTTCTTC. Translated, it gives CASSLQTVGEQFF.

The chain links TRBV25-1 to TRBJ2-1, with 8 bases that match TRBD1. The germline V gene has CDR1 MGHDK and CDR2 SYGVNS. The CDR3 sequence is 15 residues long. The V and J ends lost 8 bases and 3 bases, in that order; junction bases with no gene match: 9. The CDR3 loop is CASGQTGEIYNEQFF. The CDR3 nucleotides are TGTGCCAGCGGCCAGACAGGGGAAATCTACAATGAGCAGTTCTTC.

The chain is built from TRBV20-1 and TRBJ2-2, with 11 bases identical to TRBD2. Trimming cost V 5 bases and J 7 bases; bases outside gene matches: 9. This CDR3 is built from 15 residues. Looked up from germline, CDR1 is DFQATT and CDR2 is SNEGSKA (reference sequence). CDR3 protein: CSALTSGAYGGELFF. CDR3 DNA sequence: TGCAGTGCTTTGACTAGCGGGGCCTATGGCGGGGAGCTGTTTTTT.

The chain joins TRBV5-1 to TRBJ2-1; a possible D gene is TRBD1 (6 bases). The ends were cut back, 0 bases at V and 2 bases at J, with 12 bases in the middle. Germline V lookup: CDR1 SGHRS, CDR2 YFSETQ. The CDR3 runs to 16 residues. The CDR3 DNA is TGCGCCAGCAGCTTGGCCGGCCAGGGGACCTACAATGAGCAGTTCTTC. Its protein is CASSLAGQGTYNEQFF.

The rearrangement joins TRBV3-1 to TRBJ2-1; 13 nucleotides match TRBD2. Germline CDR1 LGHDT, CDR2 YNNKEL (reference sequence). With V trimmed by 4 bases and J by 7 bases, 7 bases remained unmatched. The CDR3 runs 16 residues. CDR3 amino acids: CASSRFGTSGENEQFF. The CDR3 nucleotides read TGTGCCAGCAGCCGTTTTGGGACTAGCGGGGAGAATGAGCAGTTCTTC.

This chain uses TRBV6-2 or TRBV6-3 with TRBJ2-4, with D possibly being TRBD1 or TRBD2 (5 bases each). The J call may be wrong; the DNA end is better matched by TRBJ2-7. This CDR3 has 13 residues. Looked up from germline, CDR1 is MNHEY and CDR2 is SVGEGT. The CDR3 here is CASSRRRDHEQYF. CDR3 DNA sequence: TGTGCCAGCAGCCGTAGACGGGACCACGAGCAGTACTTC.

This chain joins TRBV18 and TRBJ2-7, with 9 bases fitting TRBD1. The DNA end is a closer match to TRBJ2-5, so the J assignment may be wrong. CDR1 and CDR2 from the germline V gene are KGHSH and LQKENI. The CDR3 length is 17 residues. The CDR3 coding sequence is TGTGCCAGCTCACCACTGAGTCAGACAGGGGGACGAGAGACCCAGTACTTC. It codes for CASSPLSQTGGRETQYF.

This chain connects TRBV6-2 or TRBV6-3 to TRBJ2-4, with 8 bases identical to TRBD2. The J call may be in error: the DNA end matches TRBJ2-7 better. The CDR3 covers 15 residues. CDR1 is MNHEY and CDR2 is SVGEGT in the germline V gene. The CDR3 reads CASSYGKSGTSEQYF. The CDR3, as DNA: TGTGCCAGCAGTTACGGCAAAAGCGGGACTAGCGAGCAGTACTTC.

CDR3 residues: CASRGFITGELFF. CDR3 nucleotide sequence: TGTGCCTCCAGGGGGTTTATTACCGGGGAGCTGTTTTTT. This chain joins TRBV27 and TRBJ2-2; 7 bases agree with TRBD1. Germline CDR1 MNHEY, CDR2 SMNVEV (reference sequence). The CDR3 runs to 13 residues. Trimming took 11 bases from V and 5 from J; bases not matched to a gene: 8.

This clonotype was seen only a few times. The V call is TRBV6-1, the J call TRBJ2-1; D gene unclear. The CDR3 length is 15 residues. Trimming took off 1 base at V and 5 bases at J, with 12 bases between the two ends. Germline V gives CDR1 MNHNS, CDR2 SASEGT. The CDR3 nucleotides read TGTGCCAGCAGTGAAGTACGCGGAATCCACAATGAGCAGTTCTTC. Protein sequence: CASSEVRGIHNEQFF.

This clonotype came up a few times. V gene TRBV7-2 combines with J gene TRBJ2-5; TRBD1 aligns across 7 bases. The CDR3 runs 14 residues. CDR1 is SGHTA, CDR2 FQGNSA, per germline. Trimming took 4 bases from V and 2 from J; bases not matched to a gene: 4. In nucleotides, the CDR3 is TGTGCCAGCAGCTGGGTGGGACAGCAAGAGACCCAGTACTTC. The encoded protein is CASSWVGQQETQYF.

The V call is TRBV9, the J call TRBJ1-1, with a tentative D call TRBD1 (5 bases). In germline, CDR1 is SGDLS, CDR2 YYNGEE. V lost 4 bases and J lost 7, with 17 bases in between. CDR3 length equals 14 residues. CDR3 sequence reads: CASSPGTGNGEAFF. CDR3 DNA sequence: TGTGCCAGCAGCCCAGGGACGGGGAATGGTGAAGCTTTCTTT. The complete variable domain, with remaining parts taken from reference TRBV9 and TRBJ1-1, reads DSGVTQTPKHLITATGQRVTLRCSPRSGDLSVYWYQQSLDQGLQFLIQYYNGEERAKGNILERFSAQQFPDLHSELNLSSLELGDSALYFCASSPGTGNGEAFFGQGTRLTVV.

This clonotype was found once. This chain uses TRBV20-1 with TRBJ2-7; 7 positions match TRBD1. The J call may be mistaken, given a closer DNA end match to TRBJ2-4. CDR3 length: 14 amino acids. Germline loops: CDR1 DFQATT, CDR2 SNEGSKA (reference sequence). Here the CDR3 DNA reads TGCAGTGCTAGAGATACCGGGACAGACAACATTCAGTACTTC. The encoded protein is CSARDTGTDNIQYF.

CDR3 loop: CASSRTGAEQFF. In nucleotides, the CDR3 is TGTGCCAGCAGCCGTACCGGGGCAGAGCAGTTCTTC. This chain uses TRBV4-2 with TRBJ2-1, with D perhaps being TRBD1 or TRBD2 (5 bases each). The CDR3 covers 12 residues. Germline V gene data show CDR1 as LGHNA and CDR2 as YNFKEQ. V lost 4 bases, J lost 10 bases, and 11 bases lay in between.

This clonotype was counted only a few times. CDR3 nucleotide sequence: TGTGCCAGCAGCACCTCCGGGACTAGCGGGATGATCTGGGAGCAGTTCTTC. This translates into CASSTSGTSGMIWEQFF. The J gene is TRBJ2-1, the V gene TRBV7-3; 13 bases are a match to TRBD2. The CDR3 length is 17 residues. Per the germline V gene, CDR1 is SGHTA and CDR2 is FQGTGA. The V segment lost 5 bases and the J segment 10 bases; nucleotides outside the gene matches: 14.

As for this clonotype: A read error may account for a junction end that differs from germline. The chain employs TRBV3-1 and TRBJ2-1; 7 bases are a match to TRBD1. CDR1 and CDR2 from the germline V gene are LGHDT and YNNKEL (reference sequence). The CDR3 is 14 amino acids. The CDR3 is CASGQLSGGNEQFF. The CDR3 DNA sequence: TGTGCCAGCGGCCAACTCTCAGGGGGTAATGAGCAGTTCTTC.

V usage is TRBV4-2 and J usage is TRBJ1-4, with D hard to call. Per the germline V gene, CDR1 is LGHNA and CDR2 is YNFKEQ. This CDR3 is built from 13 residues. Trimming took 4 bases from V and 3 from J, leaving 6 bases between them. Here the CDR3 DNA reads TGTGCCAGCAGCCTGGGATCTAATGAAAAACTGTTTTTT. Protein: CASSLGSNEKLFF.

V and J are TRBV12-3 or TRBV12-4 and TRBJ2-5; D is undetermined. Trimming took off 5 bases at V and 4 bases at J, with 11 bases between the two ends. This CDR3 spans 13 amino acids. CDR3 sequence reads: CASSVWELETQYF. In DNA, the CDR3 is TGTGCCAGCAGTGTGTGGGAACTAGAGACCCAGTACTTC.